The T cell receptor beta chain described here comes from a study of T cell responses to AZD1222 COVID-19 vaccine. Overall study context: Second doses that came at about 4 or about 12 weeks were put together. Study-level findings and limits: Spike-wide coverage was observed for vaccine-associated CD4 TCRs, with dominant responses at 160-218 and 743-854. The donor group comprised mostly white British people and more females; the analysis possibly underestimated clonal diversity.

This clone came up once. Its antigen is still unknown. This CDR3 is built from 14 residues. Between the trimmed V and J ends, which lost 3 bases and 6 bases, there was a span of 9 bases. Germline V gives CDR1 MNHEY, CDR2 SMNVEV (reference sequence). Using immunoSEQ multiplex PCR, the repertoire was profiled, and TCRdb retains in-frame clones only, with some absent. The sample records about 120,000 clones, around 90% being singletons. The gene calls are TRBV27 and TRBJ1-6, with a possible D match to TRBD1 (5 bases). Sequences were derived from peripheral blood, sampled on day 0 of AZD1222 vaccination. The receptor was isolated from an adult in good health. CDR3 bases: TGTGCCAGCAGTTTTTTCAGGGTTAATTCACCCCTCCACTTT. The encoded protein is CASSFFRVNSPLHF.